This TCR beta chain is from a study of a mutant IDH1 vaccine in newly diagnosed glioma. Turning to the study itself: Previous care, which was radiotherapy, temozolomide, or both, most often involved both. Study results and caveats: There seemed to be no relation between pseudoprogression and changes in top peripheral T cell clonotypes.

V was shortened by 3 bases and J by 0 bases, with 3 bases between the two germline ends. CDR3 length: 13 residues. Germline V gives CDR1 MDHEN, CDR2 SYDVKM. The time point denotes: week 35, safety follow-up. The study gave 300 ug of mutant IDH1 20-mer peptide per vaccine dose, with topical imiquimod. There were eight vaccinations for patients, given in weeks 1, 3, 5, 7, 11, 15, 19 and 23. New WHO grade 3 or 4 astrocytomas that were IDH1-mutant and ATRX-lost occurred in the donors. A remark on this clone: What it binds is unknown.

Method: immunoSEQ multiplex PCR; TCRdb's copy keeps in-frame clones and lacks some. The sample comprises around 70,000 clones, almost 85% of which are singletons, and more than 10% rests with the top ten. The rearrangement joins TRBV28 to TRBJ1-3, with D unclear. The specimen was PBMCs, collected from a glioma patient whose treatment included an IDH1 peptide vaccine. This sequence originates from a man aged 18-30 years with glioma. The CDR3, as DNA: TGTGCCAGCAGTTTTATCTCTGGAAACACCATATATTTT. Translation: CASSFISGNTIYF.